The present T cell receptor beta chain was sequenced within a study of T cells in Graves' hyperthyroidism and ophthalmopathy. Overall study findings and caveats: Ophthalmopathy, as predicted by the model, came a median roughly 6.5 months after the prediction. Blood also showed most of the thyroid clonotypes that were expanded above 0.001.

Authors of the study amplified TCR beta CDR3 regions from RNA transcripts. HTBI primers were employed in a first-round RT-PCR of the TCR CDR3. One entry per CDR3 protein, called by TCRdb with MiXCR from the multiplex PCR reads. The table records about 360,000 distinct CDR3 sequences, about 18% of them present only once. Comments on this clonotype: Its specificity is not known.

This CDR3 spans 12 amino acids. From germline, CDR1 is DFQATT and CDR2 SNEGSKA (reference sequence). V shed 6 bases, J shed 6 bases, and the junction held 8 bases outside the gene matches. The sequence was obtained from a woman aged 18-29 years with Graves' hyperthyroidism. Sequenced input: blood. The chain is built from TRBV20-1 and TRBJ2-7, with 7 bases identical to TRBD1. The CDR3 sequence: CSAQGPTREQYF. CDR3 coding DNA: TGCAGTGCACAGGGGCCGACGCGCGAGCAGTACTTC.